What follows are 20 T cell receptor beta chains derived from one specimen sequenced in a study of cytomegalovirus exposure and HLA in healthy donors. Vbeta (60) and Jbeta (13) primers were used in the PCR. Sequencing used immunoSEQ multiplex PCR; TCRdb keeps in-frame clones, though not all of them. Among 65,000 or so clones listed, approximately 82% were seen once. The sample was PBMCs. The receptors come from a girl aged 10-17 years in good health and CMV-seropositive.

The chain carries TRBV7-9 and TRBJ2-7, with 8 bases lining up with TRBD1. Trimming cost V 5 bases and J 2 bases; bases outside gene matches: 2. The CDR3 is 13 amino acids. CDR1 and CDR2 (germline): SEHNR, FQNEAQ (reference sequence). CDR3 loop: CASSADRAYEQYF. The CDR3 bases are TGTGCCAGCAGCGCGGACAGGGCCTACGAGCAGTACTTC.

The rearrangement links TRBV7-8 to TRBJ2-3, with 7 bases aligning to TRBD1. The CDR3 runs 14 residues. Trimming removed 11 bases from V and 1 base from J; junction bases left unmatched: 9. Germline-derived CDR1 and CDR2 are SGHVS and FQNEAQ. The CDR3 sequence: CAGARQGGTDTQYF. The DNA of the CDR3 is TGTGCCGGCGCGCGGCAGGGGGGCACAGATACGCAGTATTTT.

The chain recombines TRBV6-6 with TRBJ2-7; TRBD1 matches 10 bases. The CDR3 is made up of 16 amino acids. J gave up 4 bases and V 6 bases, and 12 bases lay outside the gene matches. The germline V gene has CDR1 MNHNY and CDR2 SVGAGI (reference sequence). CDR3 sequence: CASSLGGDRGLYEQYF. CDR3 coding DNA: TGTGCCAGCAGCCTTGGGGGGGACAGGGGACTGTACGAGCAGTACTTC.

This chain uses TRBV29-1 with TRBJ1-2, with 7 bases identical to TRBD1. V was pared by 7 bases and J by 4 bases, with 9 bases of the junction left unmatched. Germline V lookup: CDR1 SQVTM, CDR2 ANQGSEA. This CDR3 has 13 residues. In DNA, the CDR3 is TGCAGCGCTCGGGACAGAGCCTCCTATGGCTACACCTTC. It specifies CSARDRASYGYTF.

This clone has a handful of counts. The chain combines TRBV7-8 with TRBJ2-2, with 9 bases matching TRBD2. The germline V gene has CDR1 SGHVS and CDR2 FQNEAQ. CDR3 length: 16 amino acids. The V segment lost 5 bases and the J segment 5 bases; nucleotides outside the gene matches: 9. CDR3 nucleotides: TGTGCCAGCAGCCCGTTAGGGACTAGCAGTACCGGGGAGCTGTTTTTT. It yields the protein CASSPLGTSSTGELFF.

In the case of this clone: This likely comes from a read error, as the CDR3 has no conserved phenylalanine or tryptophan at its end. This chain joins TRBV28 and TRBJ1-5; D gene ambiguous. CDR1 MDHEN and CDR2 SYDVKM come from the germline V gene. CDR3 size: 12 residues. Trimming cost V 6 bases and J 4 bases, with 7 bases left between them. The CDR3 sequence: CASRSGNQPQHL. CDR3 DNA: TGTGCCAGCAGGTCAGGTAATCAGCCCCAGCATCTT.

This sequence joins TRBV2 and TRBJ2-5; possible D gene TRBD1, 5 bases. This CDR3 is built from 15 residues. The germline gives CDR1 SNHLY, CDR2 FYNNEI. With 6 bases removed from V and 0 bases from J, the gap between germline ends came to 14 bases. The CDR3 DNA follows: TGTGCCAGCAGCGATAGGACACAGTACCAAGAGACCCAGTACTTC. This translates into CASSDRTQYQETQYF.

This chain joins TRBV28 and TRBJ1-5; no definite D call. There are 14 residues in the CDR3. V was trimmed by 3 bases and J by 7 bases, leaving 13 bases between them. Germline values: CDR1 MDHEN, CDR2 SYDVKM. The CDR3 sequence: CASSLGGRVQPQHF. The CDR3 DNA reads as TGTGCCAGCAGTTTGGGAGGGCGCGTCCAGCCCCAGCATTTT. Drawing the rest from reference TRBV28 and TRBJ1-5, the complete variable domain is DVKVTQSSRYLVKRTGEKVFLECVQDMDHENMFWYRQDPGLGLRLIYFSYDVKMKEKGDIPEGYSVSREKKERFSLILESASTNQTSMYLCASSLGGRVQPQHFGDGTRLSIL.

The chain joins TRBV15 to TRBJ2-5; 11 bases are a match to TRBD2. The CDR3 has 15 amino acids. Germline V gene lookup returns CDR1 LNHNV and CDR2 YYDKDF (reference sequence). The junction had 3 bases not matched to a gene; V was cut back by 3 bases and J by 3 bases. The CDR3 loop is CATSRVLAGEETQYF. The CDR3 bases are TGTGCCACCAGCAGGGTACTAGCGGGGGAAGAGACCCAGTACTTC.

This clone was counted between two and nine times. CDR3 nucleotide sequence: TGTGCCAGCAGCCTGCTCGGGGTGAGGGAGACCCAGTACTTC. Protein product: CASSLLGVRETQYF. The rearrangement joins TRBV5-6 to TRBJ2-5; D is possibly TRBD2 (5 bases). The CDR3 contains 14 residues. Trimming took 4 bases from V and 5 from J, leaving 15 bases between them. The germline V gene encodes CDR1 SGHDT and CDR2 YYEEEE.

The J gene is TRBJ2-1, the V gene TRBV4-3; a possible D gene is TRBD2 (6 bases). The germline V and J ends were trimmed by 0 bases and 0 bases, with 12 bases remaining between them. The CDR3 has 17 amino acids. Germline CDR1 is LGHNA and CDR2 is YSLEER. The DNA for the CDR3 is TGCGCCAGCAGCCAAGATTTGGGGAGGCTCTCCTACAATGAGCAGTTCTTC. Translation gives CASSQDLGRLSYNEQFF.

The chain is built from TRBV25-1 and TRBJ2-3; 8 bases align to TRBD2. CDR1 and CDR2 from the germline V gene are MGHDK and SYGVNS. The ends lost 3 bases at V and 6 bases at J; junction bases unmatched: 8. This CDR3 comprises 15 residues. The CDR3 DNA reads as TGTGCCAGCAGTGATAAGGGACTAGTGGCTGATACGCAGTATTTT. Translation gives CASSDKGLVADTQYF. Combining the CDR3 with reference TRBV25-1 and TRBJ2-3 gives the whole variable domain EADIYQTPRYLVIGTGKKITLECSQTMGHDKMYWYQQDPGMELHLIHYSYGVNSTEKGDLSSESTVSRIRTEHFPLTLESARPSHTSQYLCASSDKGLVADTQYFGPGTRLTVL.

The V and J genes are TRBV28 and TRBJ2-7; 10 positions agree with TRBD1. Germline lookup yields CDR1 MDHEN and CDR2 SYDVKM. The V and J ends lost 4 bases and 2 bases, in that order; junction bases with no gene match: 2. The CDR3 totals 14 residues. The CDR3 DNA follows: TGTGCCAGCAGTTGGACAGGGGGAGCCTACGAGCAGTACTTC. It is translated as CASSWTGGAYEQYF. The entire variable domain, with the rest obtained from reference TRBV28 and TRBJ2-7, is as follows: DVKVTQSSRYLVKRTGEKVFLECVQDMDHENMFWYRQDPGLGLRLIYFSYDVKMKEKGDIPEGYSVSREKKERFSLILESASTNQTSMYLCASSWTGGAYEQYFGPGTRLTVT.

In this sample, this clone turned up once. The chain uses TRBV28 and TRBJ2-5; possible D gene TRBD2, 5 bases. Germline V gene data show CDR1 as MDHEN and CDR2 as SYDVKM. The V gene lost 5 bases and the J gene lost 5 bases, with 15 bases spanning the gap. This CDR3 is 14 amino acids long. Here the CDR3 DNA reads TGTGCCAGCAGTCCGCCCGGGGTTTTGGAGACCCAGTACTTC. Protein: CASSPPGVLETQYF.

The V gene is TRBV28, the J gene TRBJ2-7; maybe TRBD1 (5 bases). The germline V gene encodes CDR1 MDHEN and CDR2 SYDVKM. The CDR3 contains 14 residues. V lost 3 bases, J lost 9 bases, and 18 bases lay in between. The CDR3 nucleotides are TGTGCCAGCAGTTTCCGAACACTACAGGATGCGCAGTACTTC. Amino acids: CASSFRTLQDAQYF.

This clone appeared once. The J gene is TRBJ2-5, the V gene TRBV10-3; 7 bases align to TRBD1. With 4 bases clipped from V and 2 bases from J, the junction kept 1 base outside the gene matches. Germline V gives CDR1 ENHRY, CDR2 SYGVKD. The CDR3 sequence is 13 residues long. The CDR3 protein is CAISGTGQETQYF. The DNA of the CDR3 is TGTGCCATCAGTGGGACAGGTCAAGAGACCCAGTACTTC.

CDR3 in DNA: TGCGCCAGCAGCCAAGATAGGACAGGGGCTGGAAACACCATATATTTT. This sequence encodes CASSQDRTGAGNTIYF. The chain links TRBV4-1 to TRBJ1-3; TRBD1 agrees at 9 bases. There are 16 residues in the CDR3. Germline-derived CDR1 and CDR2 are MGHRA and YSYEKL. The junction had 2 bases not matched to a gene; V was cut back by 0 bases and J by 2 bases.

This chain connects TRBV11-2 to TRBJ2-3; D possibly corresponds to TRBD2 (5 bases). The V end was cut by 4 bases, the J end by 6 bases, with 11 bases between. The CDR3 runs 13 residues. Germline V gene data show CDR1 as SGHAT and CDR2 as FQNNGV. As DNA, the CDR3 is TGTGCCAGCAGCTACGGACTCGTTGATACGCAGTATTTT. Translating gives CASSYGLVDTQYF. The whole variable domain, filled in from reference TRBV11-2 and TRBJ2-3, reads EAGVAQSPRYKIIEKRQSVAFWCNPISGHATLYWYQQILGQGPKLLIQFQNNGVVDDSQLPKDRFSAERLKGVDSTLKIQPAKLEDSAVYLCASSYGLVDTQYFGPGTRLTVL.

V is TRBV6-1 and J is TRBJ1-2, with D uncertain. This CDR3 is built from 11 residues. Germline lookup yields CDR1 MNHNS and CDR2 SASEGT. The germline V and J ends were trimmed by 3 bases and 3 bases, with 2 bases remaining between them. This CDR3 reads CASSDYYGYTF. In DNA, the CDR3 is TGTGCCAGCAGTGACTACTATGGCTACACCTTC.

The V and J genes are TRBV2 and TRBJ1-6; D might be TRBD1 (6 bases). Germline-derived CDR1 and CDR2 are SNHLY and FYNNEI. Trimming pared 5 bases from V and 12 bases from J, leaving 17 bases between. The CDR3 covers 14 residues. The CDR3 sequence is CASSFTGTLEPLHF. DNA of the CDR3: TGTGCCAGCAGTTTCACCGGGACACTAGAACCCCTCCACTTT.